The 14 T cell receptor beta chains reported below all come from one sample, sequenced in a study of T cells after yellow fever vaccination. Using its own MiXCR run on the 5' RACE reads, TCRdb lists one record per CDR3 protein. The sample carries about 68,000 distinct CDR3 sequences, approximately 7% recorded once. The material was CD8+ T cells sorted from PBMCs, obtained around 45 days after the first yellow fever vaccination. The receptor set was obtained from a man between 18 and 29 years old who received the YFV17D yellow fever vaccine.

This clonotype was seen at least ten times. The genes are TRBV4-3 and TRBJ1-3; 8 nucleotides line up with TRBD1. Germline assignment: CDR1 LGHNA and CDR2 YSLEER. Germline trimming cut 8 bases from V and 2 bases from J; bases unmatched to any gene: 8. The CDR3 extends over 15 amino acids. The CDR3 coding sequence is TGCGCCAGCGGACTGGACAGGGAGGCTGGAAACACCATATATTTT. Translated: CASGLDREAGNTIYF.

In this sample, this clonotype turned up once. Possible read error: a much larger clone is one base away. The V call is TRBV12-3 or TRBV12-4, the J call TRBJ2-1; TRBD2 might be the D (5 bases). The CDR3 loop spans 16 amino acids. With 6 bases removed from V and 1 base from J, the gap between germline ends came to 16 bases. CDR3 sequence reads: CASRQELRGSYNEQFF. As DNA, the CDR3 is TGTGCCAGCAGACAAGAACTACGCGGGTCCTACAATGAGCAGTTCTTC.

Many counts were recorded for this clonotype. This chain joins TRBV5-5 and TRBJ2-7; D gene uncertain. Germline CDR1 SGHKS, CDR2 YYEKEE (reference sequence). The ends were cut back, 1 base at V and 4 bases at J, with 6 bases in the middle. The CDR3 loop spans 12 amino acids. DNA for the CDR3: TGTGCCAGCAGCTTGAGAGGTTACGAGCAGTACGTC. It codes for CASSLRGYEQYV.

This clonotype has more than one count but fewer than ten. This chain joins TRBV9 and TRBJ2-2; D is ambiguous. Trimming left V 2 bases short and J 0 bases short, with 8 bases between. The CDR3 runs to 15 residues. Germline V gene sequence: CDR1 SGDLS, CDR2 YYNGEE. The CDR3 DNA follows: TGTGCCAGCAGCGTGGGCCTCTCGAACACCGGGGAGCTGTTTTTT. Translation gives CASSVGLSNTGELFF.

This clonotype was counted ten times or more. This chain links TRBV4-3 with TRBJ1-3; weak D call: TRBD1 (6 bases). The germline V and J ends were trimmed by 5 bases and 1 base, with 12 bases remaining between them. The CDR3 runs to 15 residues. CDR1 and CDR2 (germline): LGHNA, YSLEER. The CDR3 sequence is CASSYGQTSGNTIYF. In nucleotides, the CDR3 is TGCGCCAGCAGCTATGGACAGACTTCTGGAAACACCATATATTTT.

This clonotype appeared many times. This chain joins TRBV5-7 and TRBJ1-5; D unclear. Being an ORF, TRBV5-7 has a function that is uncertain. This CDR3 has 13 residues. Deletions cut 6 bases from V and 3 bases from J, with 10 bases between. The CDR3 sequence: CASNIGVNQPQHF. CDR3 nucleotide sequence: TGTGCCAGCAACATCGGGGTCAATCAGCCCCAGCATTTT.

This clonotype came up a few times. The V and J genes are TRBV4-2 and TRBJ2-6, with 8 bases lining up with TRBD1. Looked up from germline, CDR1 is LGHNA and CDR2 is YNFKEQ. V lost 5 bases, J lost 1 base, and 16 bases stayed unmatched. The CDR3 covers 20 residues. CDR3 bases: TGTGCCAGCAGCGTCGTCCCGGGACAGGCTTCAAGGTCTGGGGCCAACGTCCTGACTTTC. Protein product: CASSVVPGQASRSGANVLTF.

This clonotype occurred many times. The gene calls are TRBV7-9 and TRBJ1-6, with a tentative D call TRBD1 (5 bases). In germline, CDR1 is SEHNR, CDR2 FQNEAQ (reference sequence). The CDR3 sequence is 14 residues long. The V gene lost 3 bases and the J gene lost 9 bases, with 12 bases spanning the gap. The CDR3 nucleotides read TGTGCCAGCAGCTTCGACAGTCATAGTTCACCCCTCCACTTT. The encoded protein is CASSFDSHSSPLHF.

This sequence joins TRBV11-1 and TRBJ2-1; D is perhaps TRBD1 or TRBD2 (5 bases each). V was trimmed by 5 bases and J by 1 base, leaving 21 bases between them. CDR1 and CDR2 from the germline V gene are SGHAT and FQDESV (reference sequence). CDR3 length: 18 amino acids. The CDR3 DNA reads TGTGCCAGCAGCCAGTGGGACGAGAGAGTAGTATCCTACAATGAGCAGTTCTTC. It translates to CASSQWDERVVSYNEQFF. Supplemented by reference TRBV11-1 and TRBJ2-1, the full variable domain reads EAEVAQSPRYKITEKSQAVAFWCDPISGHATLYWYRQILGQGPELLVQFQDESVVDDSQLPKDRFSAERLKGVDSTLKIQPAELGDSAMYLCASSQWDERVVSYNEQFFGPGTRLTVL.

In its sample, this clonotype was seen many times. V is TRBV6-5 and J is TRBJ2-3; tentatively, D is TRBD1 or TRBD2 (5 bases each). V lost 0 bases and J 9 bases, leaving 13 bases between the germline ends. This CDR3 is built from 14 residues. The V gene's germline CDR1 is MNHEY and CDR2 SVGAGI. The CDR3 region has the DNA TGTGCCAGCAGTTACTCGCAGGGACCTGGGACGCAGTATTTT. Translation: CASSYSQGPGTQYF.

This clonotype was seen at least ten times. The CDR3 protein is CASSLGRVYQETQYF. The CDR3 DNA sequence: TGTGCCAGCAGTTTAGGCCGGGTGTACCAAGAGACCCAGTACTTC. V usage is TRBV12-3 or TRBV12-4 and J usage is TRBJ2-5; D gene ambiguous. The CDR3 contains 15 residues. Between the trimmed V and J ends, which lost 1 base and 0 bases, there was a span of 9 bases.

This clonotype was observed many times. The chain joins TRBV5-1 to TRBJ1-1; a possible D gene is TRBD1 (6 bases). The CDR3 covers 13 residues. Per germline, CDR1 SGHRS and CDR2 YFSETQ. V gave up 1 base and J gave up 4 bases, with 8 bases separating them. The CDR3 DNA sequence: TGCGCCAGCAGCTTGACAGGGTTCACTGAAGCTTTCTTT. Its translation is CASSLTGFTEAFF.

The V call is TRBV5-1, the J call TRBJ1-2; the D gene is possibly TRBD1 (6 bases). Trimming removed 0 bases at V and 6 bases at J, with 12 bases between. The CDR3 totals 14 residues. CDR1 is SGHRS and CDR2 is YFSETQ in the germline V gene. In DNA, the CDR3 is TGCGCCAGCAGCTTGGCCGGGGGGGCTGATGGCTACACCTTC. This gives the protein CASSLAGGADGYTF.

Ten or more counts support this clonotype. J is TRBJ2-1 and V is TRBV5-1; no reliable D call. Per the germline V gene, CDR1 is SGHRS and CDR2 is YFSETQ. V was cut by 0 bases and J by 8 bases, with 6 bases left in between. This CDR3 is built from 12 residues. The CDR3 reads CASSLEVDEQFF. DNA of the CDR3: TGCGCCAGCAGCTTGGAAGTCGATGAGCAGTTCTTC.